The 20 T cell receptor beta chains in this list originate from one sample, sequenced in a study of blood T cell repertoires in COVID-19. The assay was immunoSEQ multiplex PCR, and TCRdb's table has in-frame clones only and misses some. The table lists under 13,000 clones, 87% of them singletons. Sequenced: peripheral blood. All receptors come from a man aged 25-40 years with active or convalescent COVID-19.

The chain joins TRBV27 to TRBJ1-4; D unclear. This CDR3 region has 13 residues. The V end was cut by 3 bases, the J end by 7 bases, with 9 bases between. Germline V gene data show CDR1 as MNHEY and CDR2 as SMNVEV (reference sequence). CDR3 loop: CASSFLEGEKLFF. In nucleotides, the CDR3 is TGTGCCAGCAGTTTTCTTGAGGGTGAAAAACTGTTTTTT.

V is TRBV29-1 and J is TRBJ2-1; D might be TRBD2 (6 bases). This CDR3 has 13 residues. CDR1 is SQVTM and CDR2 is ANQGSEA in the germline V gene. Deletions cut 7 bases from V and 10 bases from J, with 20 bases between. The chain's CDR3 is CSGFKGWGDEQFF. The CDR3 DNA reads TGCAGCGGCTTTAAAGGGTGGGGGGACGAGCAGTTCTTC.

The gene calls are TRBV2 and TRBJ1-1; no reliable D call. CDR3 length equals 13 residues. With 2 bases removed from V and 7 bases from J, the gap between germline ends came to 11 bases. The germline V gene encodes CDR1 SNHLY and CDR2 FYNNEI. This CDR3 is CASSERWTGEAFF. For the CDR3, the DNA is TGTGCCAGCAGTGAAAGGTGGACTGGTGAAGCTTTCTTT. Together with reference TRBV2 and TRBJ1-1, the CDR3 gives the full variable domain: EPEVTQTPSHQVTQMGQEVILRCVPISNHLYFYWYRQILGQKVEFLVSFYNNEISEKSEIFDDQFSVERPDGSNFTLKIRSTKLEDSAMYFCASSERWTGEAFFGQGTRLTVV.

CDR3: CASSLQGSSGEQFF. CDR3 nucleotides: TGTGCCAGCAGCTTGCAGGGGTCTAGCGGTGAGCAGTTCTTC. The genes are TRBV5-4 and TRBJ2-1, with TRBD2 as a possible D gene (7 bases). Trimming removed 1 base at V and 9 bases at J, with 14 bases between. CDR1 and CDR2 (germline): SGHNT, YYREEE (reference sequence). The CDR3 consists of 14 residues.

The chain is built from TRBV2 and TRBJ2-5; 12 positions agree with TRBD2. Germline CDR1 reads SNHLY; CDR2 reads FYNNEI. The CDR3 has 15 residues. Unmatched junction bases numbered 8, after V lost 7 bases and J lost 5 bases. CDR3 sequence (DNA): TGTGCCAGCACGGCTAGCGGGGGGGCTTGGGAGACCCAGTACTTC. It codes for CASTASGGAWETQYF.

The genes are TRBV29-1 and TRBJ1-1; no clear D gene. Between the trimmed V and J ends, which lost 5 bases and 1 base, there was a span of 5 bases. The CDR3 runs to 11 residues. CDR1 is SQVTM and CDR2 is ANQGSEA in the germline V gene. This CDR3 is CSVFRNTEAFF. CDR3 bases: TGCAGCGTTTTCAGGAACACTGAAGCTTTCTTT.

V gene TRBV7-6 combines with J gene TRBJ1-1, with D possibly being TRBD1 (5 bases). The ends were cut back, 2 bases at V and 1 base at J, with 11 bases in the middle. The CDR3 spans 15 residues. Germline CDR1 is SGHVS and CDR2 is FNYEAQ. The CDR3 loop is CASSLLRTGNTEAFF. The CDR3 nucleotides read TGTGCCAGCAGCTTATTGAGAACAGGGAACACTGAAGCTTTCTTT.

The chain's CDR3 is CSVTRDRHEQFF. CDR3 in DNA: TGCAGCGTCACCCGGGACAGGCATGAGCAGTTCTTC. V is TRBV29-1 and J is TRBJ2-1, with TRBD1 matching over 8 bases. Germline V CDR1 and CDR2: SQVTM, ANQGSEA. With V trimmed by 6 bases and J by 8 bases, 6 bases remained unmatched. This CDR3 is 12 amino acids long.

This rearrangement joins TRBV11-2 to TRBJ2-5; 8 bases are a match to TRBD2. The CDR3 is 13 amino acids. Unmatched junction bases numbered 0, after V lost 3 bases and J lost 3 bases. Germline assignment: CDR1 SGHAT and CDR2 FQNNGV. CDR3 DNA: TGTGCCAGCAGCTTTAGCGGGGAAGAGACCCAGTACTTC. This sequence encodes CASSFSGEETQYF.

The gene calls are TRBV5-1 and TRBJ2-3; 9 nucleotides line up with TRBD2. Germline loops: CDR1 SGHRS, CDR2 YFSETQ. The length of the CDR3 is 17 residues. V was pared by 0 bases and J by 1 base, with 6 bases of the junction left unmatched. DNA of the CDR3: TGCGCCAGCAGCTTGGCTGGACTAGCGACTCGCACAGATACGCAGTATTTT. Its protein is CASSLAGLATRTDTQYF.

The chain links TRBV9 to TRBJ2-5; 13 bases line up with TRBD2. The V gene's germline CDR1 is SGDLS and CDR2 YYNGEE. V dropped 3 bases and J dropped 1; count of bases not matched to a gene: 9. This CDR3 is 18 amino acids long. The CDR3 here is CASSAGLAGDWAQETQYF. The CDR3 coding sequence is TGTGCCAGCAGCGCCGGACTAGCGGGGGATTGGGCCCAAGAGACCCAGTACTTC.

As DNA, the CDR3 is TGTGCCAGCAGGCGGACACAGGAAGCCTATGGCTACACCTTC. Amino acids: CASRRTQEAYGYTF. V gene TRBV5-8 combines with J gene TRBJ1-2; D is perhaps TRBD1 (5 bases). The CDR3 consists of 14 residues. Per the germline V gene, CDR1 is SGHTS and CDR2 is YDEGEE. V was cut by 5 bases and J by 4 bases, with 15 bases left in between.

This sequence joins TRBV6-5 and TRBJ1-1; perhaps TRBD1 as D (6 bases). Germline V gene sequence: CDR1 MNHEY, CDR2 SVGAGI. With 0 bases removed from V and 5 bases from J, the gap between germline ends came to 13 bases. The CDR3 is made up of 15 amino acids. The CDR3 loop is CASSYSVGGGTEAFF. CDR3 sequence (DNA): TGTGCCAGCAGTTACTCAGTGGGAGGGGGAACTGAAGCTTTCTTT.

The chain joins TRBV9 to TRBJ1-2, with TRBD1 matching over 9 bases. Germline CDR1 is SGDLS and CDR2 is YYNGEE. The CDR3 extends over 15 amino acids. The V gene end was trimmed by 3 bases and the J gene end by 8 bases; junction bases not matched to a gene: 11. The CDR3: CASSAPTGGDFGYTF. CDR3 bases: TGTGCCAGCAGCGCCCCGACAGGGGGTGACTTCGGCTACACCTTC.

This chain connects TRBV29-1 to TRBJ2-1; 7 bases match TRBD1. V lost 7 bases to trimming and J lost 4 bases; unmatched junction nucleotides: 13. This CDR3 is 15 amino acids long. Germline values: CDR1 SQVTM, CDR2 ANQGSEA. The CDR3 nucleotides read TGCAGCGCAGGATCGCTGGCACAGGGGTACAATGAGCAGTTCTTC. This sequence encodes CSAGSLAQGYNEQFF.

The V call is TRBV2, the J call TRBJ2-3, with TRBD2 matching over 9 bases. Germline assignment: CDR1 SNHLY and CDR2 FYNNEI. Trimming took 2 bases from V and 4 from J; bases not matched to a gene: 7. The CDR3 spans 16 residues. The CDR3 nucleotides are TGTGCCAGCAGTGAAATGGCGGGGGGGTGGTCAGATACGCAGTATTTT. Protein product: CASSEMAGGWSDTQYF. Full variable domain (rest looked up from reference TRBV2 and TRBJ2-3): EPEVTQTPSHQVTQMGQEVILRCVPISNHLYFYWYRQILGQKVEFLVSFYNNEISEKSEIFDDQFSVERPDGSNFTLKIRSTKLEDSAMYFCASSEMAGGWSDTQYFGPGTRLTVL.

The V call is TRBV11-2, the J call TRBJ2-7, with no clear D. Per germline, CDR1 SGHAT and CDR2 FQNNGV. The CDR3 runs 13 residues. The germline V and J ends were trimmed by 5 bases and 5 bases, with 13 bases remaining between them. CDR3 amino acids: CASSPEWSDEQYV. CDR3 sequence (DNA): TGTGCCAGCAGCCCGGAGTGGTCGGACGAGCAGTACGTC.

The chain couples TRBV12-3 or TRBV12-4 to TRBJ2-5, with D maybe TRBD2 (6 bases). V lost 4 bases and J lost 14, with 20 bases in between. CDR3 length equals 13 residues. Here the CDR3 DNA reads TGTGCCAGCAGTTGGGTGGGGGGACCCTCCTTATACTTC. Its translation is CASSWVGGPSLYF.

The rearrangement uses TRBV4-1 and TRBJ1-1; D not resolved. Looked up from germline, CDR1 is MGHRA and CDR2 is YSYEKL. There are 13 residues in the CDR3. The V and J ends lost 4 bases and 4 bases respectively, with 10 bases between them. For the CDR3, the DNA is TGCGCCAGCAGCCCCACGACGGGCACTGAAGCTTTCTTT. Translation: CASSPTTGTEAFF.

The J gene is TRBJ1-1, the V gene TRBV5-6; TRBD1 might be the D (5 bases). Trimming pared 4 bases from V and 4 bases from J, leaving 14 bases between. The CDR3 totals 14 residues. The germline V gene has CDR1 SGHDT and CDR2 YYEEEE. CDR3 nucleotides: TGTGCCAGCAGCAATGGATACAGGTCCACTGAAGCTTTCTTT. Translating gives CASSNGYRSTEAFF.